This TCR beta chain was identified during a study of identical twins. The CDR3 spans 15 residues. Trimming removed 3 bases at V and 6 bases at J, with 16 bases between. CDR1 LGHNA and CDR2 YNFKEQ come from the germline V gene. TCRdb reprocessed the 5' RACE reads with MiXCR, giving one entry per CDR3 protein. The sample carries hundreds of thousands of distinct CDR3 sequences, more than 20% recorded once. This clonotype was picked up a small number of times. Separately, the same data were catalogued under a study of yellow fever vaccine responses in identical twins.

The V and J genes are TRBV4-2 and TRBJ2-3; D possibly corresponds to TRBD2 (6 bases). This clonotype was sampled from a woman aged 18 to 35 in good health. Input material: CD4+ T cells sorted from blood. The chain's CDR3 is CASSQPRGTVDTQYF. CDR3 sequence (DNA): TGTGCCAGCAGCCAGCCCCGGGGGACGGTGGATACGCAGTATTTT.